These 4 T cell receptor beta chains were sequenced from one sample in a study of shared clonotypes between healthy human individuals. Assay used: immunoSEQ multiplex PCR; TCRdb lists only in-frame clones, some missing. The table includes about a million clones, roughly 77% detected once. The sample taken for sequencing was memory CD4+ T cells from PBMCs. As for subset: CD45RA-negative fraction. The receptors shown here come from a man between 18 and 35 years old in good health. Some clones in this sample may be carry-over from other donors' samples.

This clone was observed a handful of times. The rearrangement joins TRBV28 to TRBJ1-4; a possible D gene is TRBD1 (5 bases). V lost 7 bases, J lost 8 bases, and 14 bases lay in between. The CDR3 is 13 residues long. Germline CDR1 MDHEN, CDR2 SYDVKM. CDR3 sequence: CASNTPGAEKLFF. CDR3 sequence (DNA): TGTGCCAGCAACACTCCCGGGGCGGAAAAACTGTTTTTT.

This clone occurred once. The V and J genes are TRBV21-1 and TRBJ2-7; the D call TRBD1 from the table was never checked on the DNA. TRBV21-1 has pseudogene status. The CDR3 totals 16 residues. The CDR3 sequence is CASSKAHRGLGYEQYF. The CDR3 DNA sequence: TGTGCCAGCAGCAAAGCGCACAGGGGTTTAGGCTACGAGCAGTACTTC.

This clone was found a few times. The CDR3 sequence is CASRGGRLYSNQPQHF. CDR3 nucleotides: TGTGCCAGCAGGGGGGGACGGCTTTATAGCAATCAGCCCCAGCATTTT. This rearrangement joins TRBV28 to TRBJ1-5; TRBD1 might be the D (5 bases). The CDR3 consists of 16 residues. CDR1 is MDHEN and CDR2 is SYDVKM in the germline V gene. V was clipped by 6 bases and J by 0 bases, with 15 bases between them.

This clone was seen a few times. V gene TRBV11-2 combines with J gene TRBJ2-5; possibly TRBD1 for D (7 bases). The V end was cut by 5 bases, the J end by 5 bases, with 21 bases between. CDR3 length: 16 residues. The V gene's germline CDR1 is SGHAT and CDR2 FQNNGV. The CDR3 reads CASSPRGGGGWETQYF. DNA of the CDR3: TGTGCCAGCAGCCCCCGAGGAGGGGGCGGATGGGAGACCCAGTACTTC.